The T cell receptor (beta chain) under discussion was sequenced for a study of metastatic and nonmetastatic thyroid tumors. Turning to the study itself: Across peripheral blood and tumor or nodule tissue samples taken from malignant and benign thyroid patients, the repertoires were compared with one another. General study points: A significant increase in TCR beta diversity was reportedly seen in malignant thyroid tumors relative to benign nodules, in blood and tumor.

CDR3 size: 13 residues. Trimming took off 3 bases at V and 5 bases at J, with 11 bases between the two ends. The germline CDR1 and CDR2 sequences are SNHLY and FYNNEI. Ten or more counts support this clone. What it binds is not known. There were no patients who had received any treatment before thyroid surgery. Under the authors' procedure: The study took CDR3 differences across clinicopathological groups and made a distant-metastasis classifier for papillary thyroid cancer from them. TCRdb ran MiXCR on the PCR reads. TCRdb, not the original authors, processed these V and J calls. Of 90,000 or so clones in the sample, roughly 8.6% were seen once.

This chain uses TRBV2 with TRBJ2-7; a possible D gene is TRBD1 (5 bases). The receptor comes from a female donor with papillary thyroid cancer or a benign thyroid nodule (not recorded which). Some clones in this sample may be carry-over from other donors' samples. Sequencing input: blood. CDR3 nucleotides: TGTGCCAGCAGTGACAGGGTGTGGGACGAGCAGTACTTC. As protein: CASSDRVWDEQYF.